Listed here are 23 T cell receptor beta chains from one sample, sequenced in a study of blood T cell repertoires in COVID-19. Data came from immunoSEQ multiplex PCR; TCRdb stores just in-frame clones and leaves some out. The sample has roughly 160,000 clones; around nine tenths are singletons. Sequenced sample: peripheral blood. The source of these receptors is a man in his fifties who had recovered from COVID-19.

The chain recombines TRBV7-2 with TRBJ1-1; weak D call: TRBD1 (5 bases). Trimming shortened V by 5 bases and J by 3 bases, and 13 bases separated the two germline ends. From germline, CDR1 is SGHTA and CDR2 FQGNSA. This CDR3 comprises 14 residues. The CDR3, as DNA: TGTGCCAGCAGCCCAGGGCCCTATGACACTGAAGCTTTCTTT. This encodes CASSPGPYDTEAFF.

V and J are TRBV9 and TRBJ1-5; no firm D call. The CDR3 runs to 14 residues. The V gene's germline CDR1 is SGDLS and CDR2 YYNGEE. V lost 0 bases to trimming and J lost 4 bases, with 8 bases between them. CDR3 sequence (DNA): TGTGCCAGCAGCGTAGTAAAATTGAATCAGCCCCAGCATTTT. Its translation: CASSVVKLNQPQHF.

This clone was seen just once. The V gene is TRBV3-1 (or the pseudogene TRBV3-2), the J gene TRBJ1-6, with TRBD1 matching 9 bases. Unmatched junction bases numbered 2, after V lost 1 base and J lost 7 bases. CDR1 and CDR2 (germline): LGHDT, YNNKEL (reference sequence). The CDR3 runs 15 residues. CDR3 sequence: CASSQVGTGNSPLHF. CDR3 sequence (DNA): TGTGCCAGCAGCCAAGTGGGGACAGGGAATTCACCCCTCCACTTT.

The rearrangement links TRBV3-1 (or the pseudogene TRBV3-2) to TRBJ2-6; 7 nucleotides match TRBD1. The ends lost 5 bases at V and 0 bases at J; junction bases unmatched: 22. CDR1 and CDR2 from the germline V gene are LGHDT and YNNKEL (reference sequence). The CDR3 length is 22 residues. The CDR3 bases are TGTGCCAGCAGCAAAACACGCCGTCGAGAGACAGGGTACCCCTCTGGGGCCAACGTCCTGACTTTC. It yields the protein CASSKTRRRETGYPSGANVLTF.

The chain recombines TRBV11-2 with TRBJ1-1; D unresolved. Trimming cost V 2 bases and J 4 bases, with 5 bases left between them. Germline CDR1 and CDR2: SGHAT and FQNNGV. The CDR3 totals 12 residues. CDR3 sequence (DNA): TGTGCCAGCAGCTTACCCGGCACTGAAGCTTTCTTT. It encodes CASSLPGTEAFF.

This clone was seen a handful of times. The chain joins TRBV4-1 to TRBJ1-1; D call uncertain. Germline CDR1 is MGHRA and CDR2 is YSYEKL. V was cut by 5 bases and J by 5 bases, with 21 bases left in between. This CDR3 spans 16 amino acids. CDR3 DNA sequence: TGCGCCAGCAGCTCCCGCGGTTCGGGTAATTGGACTGAAGCTTTCTTT. Protein sequence: CASSSRGSGNWTEAFF.

The rearrangement joins TRBV7-9 to TRBJ2-1; TRBD2 matches 10 bases. The CDR3 is 15 amino acids. V lost 4 bases and J lost 12; bases outside the gene matches: 12. Per germline, CDR1 SEHNR and CDR2 FQNEAQ (reference sequence). DNA for the CDR3: TGTGCCAGCAGCTCCATAGCGGGAGGCAACCCTCGGCAGTTCTTC. Amino acids: CASSSIAGGNPRQFF.

As concerns this clone: Additional DNA sequences in this sample encode the identical CDR3. This chain connects TRBV7-3 to TRBJ2-3; maybe TRBD2 (6 bases). V was pared by 6 bases and J by 2 bases, with 15 bases between. Germline CDR1 and CDR2: SGHTA and FQGTGA. CDR3 size: 15 residues. CDR3 sequence (DNA): TGTGCCAGCAGTACCGGGACTGGGACCACAGATACGCAGTATTTT. It encodes CASSTGTGTTDTQYF. The full variable domain, with the rest looked up from reference TRBV7-3 and TRBJ2-3, is GAGVSQTPSNKVTEKGKYVELRCDPISGHTALYWYRQSLGQGPEFLIYFQGTGAADDSGLPNDRFFAVRPEGSVSTLKIQRTERGDSAVYLCASSTGTGTTDTQYFGPGTRLTVL.

The chain carries TRBV7-2 and TRBJ1-5; maybe TRBD1 (5 bases). The CDR3 totals 15 residues. Germline CDR1 SGHTA, CDR2 FQGNSA. The ends were cut back, 5 bases at V and 3 bases at J, with 14 bases in the middle. CDR3 coding DNA: TGTGCCAGCAGCGCTTACTTAGGGGTCAATCAGCCCCAGCATTTT. As protein: CASSAYLGVNQPQHF.

The gene calls are TRBV4-3 and TRBJ1-5; D call uncertain. This CDR3 has 14 residues. V was shortened by 0 bases and J by 1 base, with 4 bases between the two germline ends. CDR1 is LGHNA and CDR2 is YSLEER in the germline V gene. This CDR3 reads CASSQDRSNQPQHF. The CDR3 DNA sequence: TGCGCCAGCAGCCAAGACAGGAGCAATCAGCCCCAGCATTTT.

The chain carries TRBV4-3 and TRBJ2-5, with 7 positions matching TRBD2. Germline V gene lookup returns CDR1 LGHNA and CDR2 YSLEER. This CDR3 is built from 14 residues. The V segment lost 4 bases and the J segment 5 bases; nucleotides outside the gene matches: 7. The CDR3 DNA is TGCGCCAGCAGCCTCCTGGGACTACGGGAGACCCAGTACTTC. It codes for CASSLLGLRETQYF.

This rearrangement joins TRBV28 to TRBJ1-6; D might be TRBD1 (5 bases). CDR1 is MDHEN, CDR2 SYDVKM, per germline. The CDR3 runs 18 residues. Trimming pared 4 bases from V and 0 bases from J, leaving 16 bases between. The CDR3 DNA is TGTGCCAGCAGTTCAAGACAGCTTACACGCTCCTATAATTCACCCCTCCACTTT. Protein product: CASSSRQLTRSYNSPLHF.

Only one count was recorded for this clone. The chain combines TRBV12-3 or TRBV12-4 with TRBJ2-3, with D maybe TRBD2 (6 bases). V gave up 3 bases and J gave up 11 bases, with 15 bases separating them. The CDR3 consists of 13 residues. As DNA, the CDR3 is TGTGCCAGCAGTTTTTCCCTAGCGAAACAGCAGTATTTT. It translates to CASSFSLAKQQYF.

V usage is TRBV7-2 and J usage is TRBJ2-5; D is unresolved. The ends were cut back, 0 bases at V and 1 base at J, with 6 bases in the middle. This CDR3 is 14 amino acids long. The germline CDR1 and CDR2 sequences are SGHTA and FQGNSA. The CDR3 sequence is CASSLADFQETQYF. CDR3 coding DNA: TGTGCCAGCAGCTTAGCCGACTTCCAAGAGACCCAGTACTTC.

The chain uses TRBV6-5 and TRBJ1-5, with 7 bases matching TRBD1. CDR3 length: 15 residues. Germline lookup yields CDR1 MNHEY and CDR2 SVGAGI. The V and J ends lost 0 bases and 7 bases, in that order; junction bases with no gene match: 6. The CDR3 nucleotides are TGTGCCAGCAGTTACTCGGGACAGCCCTTGCAGCCCCAGCATTTT. Translating it yields CASSYSGQPLQPQHF.

The chain employs TRBV10-3 and TRBJ2-1, with TRBD1 matching 7 bases. The ends lost 6 bases at V and 8 bases at J; junction bases unmatched: 10. This CDR3 is built from 14 residues. Germline loops: CDR1 ENHRY, CDR2 SYGVKD. CDR3 residues: CAISMTGIRDEQFF. The CDR3 bases are TGTGCCATCAGCATGACAGGGATAAGGGATGAGCAGTTCTTC.

This clone was observed a few times. The chain uses TRBV7-8 and TRBJ2-3; TRBD2 matches at 7 bases. The V and J ends lost 1 base and 3 bases, in that order; junction bases with no gene match: 4. CDR3 size: 15 residues. Germline V gives CDR1 SGHVS, CDR2 FQNEAQ. CDR3 loop: CASSLVIGGTDTQYF. As DNA, the CDR3 is TGTGCCAGCAGCTTAGTTATCGGGGGGACAGATACGCAGTATTTT. Combining the CDR3 with reference TRBV7-8 and TRBJ2-3 gives the whole variable domain GAGVSQSPRYKVAKRGQDVALRCDPISGHVSLFWYQQALGQGPEFLTYFQNEAQLDKSGLPSDRFFAERPEGSVSTLKIQRTQQEDSAVYLCASSLVIGGTDTQYFGPGTRLTVL.

The V call is TRBV7-2, the J call TRBJ2-7; D is ambiguous. V lost 1 base and J lost 9, with 13 bases in between. Germline V gene lookup returns CDR1 SGHTA and CDR2 FQGNSA. The CDR3 covers 13 residues. The CDR3 nucleotides are TGTGCCAGCAGCTTAGACCCGGTGAGTGGGCAGTACTTC. This encodes CASSLDPVSGQYF.

In this sample, this clone turned up a few times. The rearrangement links TRBV7-9 to TRBJ1-3, with D maybe TRBD1 (5 bases). The CDR3 consists of 15 residues. The germline gives CDR1 SEHNR, CDR2 FQNEAQ (reference sequence). V was cut by 1 base and J by 0 bases, with 7 bases left in between. The CDR3 here is CASSLGQGSGNTIYF. DNA for the CDR3: TGTGCCAGCAGCTTAGGGCAGGGCTCTGGAAACACCATATATTTT.

This rearrangement joins TRBV10-3 to TRBJ1-6; D is ambiguous. Germline V gene sequence: CDR1 ENHRY, CDR2 SYGVKD. CDR3 length: 12 residues. Trimming left V 10 bases short and J 10 bases short, with 14 bases between. This CDR3 reads CATNGVESPLHF. The CDR3 DNA reads TGTGCCACAAACGGGGTAGAATCACCCCTCCACTTT.

The chain uses TRBV5-5 and TRBJ1-5; TRBD1 matches 9 bases. V trimming: 4 bases; J trimming: 0 bases; junction bases outside the gene matches: 5. CDR3 size: 16 residues. Germline V gene lookup returns CDR1 SGHKS and CDR2 YYEKEE (reference sequence). The CDR3 is CASSRTGEDSNQPQHF. The CDR3 nucleotides are TGTGCCAGCAGCCGGACAGGGGAGGATAGCAATCAGCCCCAGCATTTT.

The V gene is TRBV2, the J gene TRBJ2-5; 13 bases map to TRBD2. Germline V gene data show CDR1 as SNHLY and CDR2 as FYNNEI. This CDR3 spans 16 amino acids. V was pared by 6 bases and J by 1 base, with 5 bases of the junction left unmatched. Here the CDR3 reads CASSKRTSGGQETQYF. As DNA, the CDR3 is TGTGCCAGCAGCAAAAGGACTAGCGGGGGCCAAGAGACCCAGTACTTC.

The CDR3 is CASSLKGARDTQYF. In DNA form, the CDR3 reads TGTGCCAGCAGTTTGAAGGGGGCGAGGGATACGCAGTATTTT. The chain combines TRBV27 with TRBJ2-3; 7 nucleotides align to TRBD1. The CDR3 is 14 residues long. Germline values: CDR1 MNHEY, CDR2 SMNVEV (reference sequence). V dropped 3 bases and J dropped 6; count of bases not matched to a gene: 6.